This entry features one TCR beta chain sequence. What it binds is unknown. Frozen PBMC stocks contributed 2 to 2.5 micrograms of genomic DNA to the TCR beta libraries. Germline V CDR1 and CDR2: MDHEN, SYDVKM. With V trimmed by 6 bases and J by 8 bases, 7 bases remained unmatched. The CDR3 has 14 residues. Targeted sequencing depth ranged from 1 in 200,000 to 1 in 1 million T cells. Method: immunoSEQ multiplex PCR; TCRdb's copy keeps in-frame clones and lacks some. The table includes over 75,000 clones, more than 75% detected once. The record originates from a study of cytotoxic CD8 clonotypes in ibrutinib-treated CLL. Study findings and constraints: An increase in clonality occurred at ibrutinib response, followed by a return toward baseline at progression.

The material sequenced was PBMCs, taken after 12 months of ibrutinib treatment. V usage is TRBV28 and J usage is TRBJ1-6; 7 nucleotides align to TRBD1. This TCR came from a human donor with chronic lymphocytic leukemia. The CDR3 nucleotides are TGTGCCAGCAGACTACAGGGGAGGTATTCACCCCTCCACTTT. Translating it yields CASRLQGRYSPLHF.